Each of the 10 T cell receptor beta chains below was sequenced from the same sample in a study of blood T cell repertoires in COVID-19. TCRdb's copy holds only in-frame clones and misses some; the assay was immunoSEQ multiplex PCR. Found here are 150,000 to 200,000 clones, approximately 79% of them singletons; the top ten hold 4% to 6.5%. Sequencing was carried out using PBMCs or T cells enriched from blood (not recorded which). Receptor source: a woman aged 60-70 years with acute COVID-19.

This rearrangement joins TRBV28 to TRBJ2-6, with TRBD1 identical over 7 bases. V lost 5 bases and J lost 2; bases outside the gene matches: 3. Germline V lookup: CDR1 MDHEN, CDR2 SYDVKM. CDR3 size: 15 residues. This CDR3 is CASSLQGAGANVLTF. Written as DNA, the CDR3 is TGTGCCAGCAGTCTCCAGGGGGCTGGGGCCAACGTCCTGACTTTC.

Only one count was recorded for this clone. The V gene is TRBV5-1, the J gene TRBJ2-1, with 10 bases identical to TRBD2. This CDR3 has 15 residues. Unmatched junction bases numbered 4, after V lost 0 bases and J lost 7 bases. The germline V gene has CDR1 SGHRS and CDR2 YFSETQ. DNA for the CDR3: TGCGCCAGCAGCTTGGGGACTAGCGGTGAAAATGAGCAGTTCTTC. This codes for CASSLGTSGENEQFF.

The rearrangement links TRBV6-5 to TRBJ1-1; D uncertain. Trimming took off 6 bases at V and 0 bases at J, with 14 bases between the two ends. This CDR3 comprises 15 residues. Germline values: CDR1 MNHEY, CDR2 SVGAGI. Here the CDR3 reads CASSSRGLMNTEAFF. The CDR3 DNA reads as TGTGCCAGCAGCTCACGAGGACTGATGAACACTGAAGCTTTCTTT.

The chain carries TRBV7-8 and TRBJ2-5, with D hard to call. This CDR3 spans 12 amino acids. Trimming shortened V by 5 bases and J by 5 bases, and 9 bases separated the two germline ends. Looked up from germline, CDR1 is SGHVS and CDR2 is FQNEAQ. The CDR3 coding sequence is TGTGCCAGCAGCCCTTACGCGGAGACCCAGTACTTC. Its translation: CASSPYAETQYF. Combining the CDR3 with reference TRBV7-8 and TRBJ2-5 gives the whole variable domain GAGVSQSPRYKVAKRGQDVALRCDPISGHVSLFWYQQALGQGPEFLTYFQNEAQLDKSGLPSDRFFAERPEGSVSTLKIQRTQQEDSAVYLCASSPYAETQYFGPGTRLLVL.

CDR3 region: CSASRYTEAFF. The CDR3 DNA reads TGCAGTGCTAGTCGGTATACTGAAGCTTTCTTT. The rearrangement joins TRBV20-1 to TRBJ1-1; D unresolved. The length of the CDR3 is 11 residues. V shed 3 bases and J shed 5 bases, with 7 bases lying between them. Per the germline V gene, CDR1 is DFQATT and CDR2 is SNEGSKA (reference sequence).

This clone is categorized as medium-sized. The chain is built from TRBV14 and TRBJ1-1; D possibly corresponds to TRBD1 (5 bases). The germline V gene encodes CDR1 SGHDN and CDR2 FVKESK. This CDR3 spans 12 amino acids. V lost 4 bases and J lost 10, with 13 bases in between. Here the CDR3 reads CASSPKGTRAFF. CDR3 in DNA: TGTGCCAGCAGCCCGAAGGGGACTCGAGCTTTCTTT.

V gene TRBV5-8 combines with J gene TRBJ2-7; 7 bases agree with TRBD2. After removal of 5 bases from V and 2 bases from J, the junction contained 10 bases not matched to a gene. Germline V lookup: CDR1 SGHTS, CDR2 YDEGEE. The CDR3 covers 15 residues. This chain's CDR3 is CASRRSGMGAYEQYF. CDR3 nucleotides: TGTGCCAGCAGACGGAGCGGGATGGGGGCCTACGAGCAGTACTTC.

This rearrangement joins TRBV28 to TRBJ2-7; D not certain. Germline V lookup: CDR1 MDHEN, CDR2 SYDVKM. V was pared by 2 bases and J by 6 bases, with 11 bases between. The CDR3 spans 13 residues. The chain's CDR3 is CASSLRQVSEQYV. DNA of the CDR3: TGTGCCAGCAGTTTACGTCAGGTGTCCGAGCAGTACGTC.

The rearrangement uses TRBV11-2 and TRBJ2-2; the match to TRBD1 covers 8 bases. This CDR3 comprises 15 residues. The germline V gene encodes CDR1 SGHAT and CDR2 FQNNGV. After removal of 5 bases from V and 0 bases from J, the junction contained 2 bases not matched to a gene. CDR3 amino acids: CASSAQGANTGELFF. DNA for the CDR3: TGTGCCAGCAGCGCACAGGGGGCGAACACCGGGGAGCTGTTTTTT.

This chain links TRBV30 with TRBJ1-1; D is unclear. CDR1 GTSNPN and CDR2 SVGIG come from the germline V gene (reference sequence). The CDR3 runs to 11 residues. V shed 0 bases and J shed 8 bases, with 7 bases lying between them. CDR3 in amino acids: CAWSVRLEAFF. The DNA for the CDR3 is TGTGCCTGGAGTGTTAGATTGGAAGCTTTCTTT.